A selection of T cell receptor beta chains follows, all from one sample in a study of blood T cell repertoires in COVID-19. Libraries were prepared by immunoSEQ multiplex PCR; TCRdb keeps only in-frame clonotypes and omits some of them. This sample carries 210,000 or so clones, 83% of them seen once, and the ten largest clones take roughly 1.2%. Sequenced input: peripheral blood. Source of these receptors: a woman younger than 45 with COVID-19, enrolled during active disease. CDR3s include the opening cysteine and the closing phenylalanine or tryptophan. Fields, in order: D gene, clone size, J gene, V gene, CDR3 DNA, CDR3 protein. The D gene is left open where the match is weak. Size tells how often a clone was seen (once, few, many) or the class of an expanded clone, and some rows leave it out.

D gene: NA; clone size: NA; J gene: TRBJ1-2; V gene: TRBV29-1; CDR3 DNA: TGCAGCGTTGAGGACATCCCTAACTATGGCTACACCTTC; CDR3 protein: CSVEDIPNYGYTF
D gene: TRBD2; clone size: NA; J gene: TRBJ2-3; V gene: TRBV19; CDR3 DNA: TGTGCCAGTAGTATATTAGCGGGGGGCACAGATACGCAGTATTTT; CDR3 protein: CASSILAGGTDTQYF
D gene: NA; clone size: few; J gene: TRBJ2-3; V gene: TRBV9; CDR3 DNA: TGTGCCAGCAGCGCCCCAGAGGAGAGAGATACGCAGTATTTT; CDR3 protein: CASSAPEERDTQYF
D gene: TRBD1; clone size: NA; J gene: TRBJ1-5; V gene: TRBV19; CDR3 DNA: TGTGCCAGTAGTGGTAACAGGGGGCTGGATCAGCCCCAGCATTTT; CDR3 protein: CASSGNRGLDQPQHF
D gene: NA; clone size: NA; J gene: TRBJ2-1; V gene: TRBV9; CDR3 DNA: TGTGCCAGCAGCGGGACAGTTGCAGGGGATGAGCAGTTCTTC; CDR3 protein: CASSGTVAGDEQFF
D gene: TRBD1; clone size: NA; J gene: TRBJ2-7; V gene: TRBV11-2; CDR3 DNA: TGTGCCAGCAGCTTTAAATTACAGGGGCTCTCCTACGAGCAGTACTTC; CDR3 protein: CASSFKLQGLSYEQYF
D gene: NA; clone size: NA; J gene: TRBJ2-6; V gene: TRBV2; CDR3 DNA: TGTGCCAGCACCAAGGGGGGGCCCTCTGGGGCCAACGTCCTGACTTTC; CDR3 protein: CASTKGGPSGANVLTF
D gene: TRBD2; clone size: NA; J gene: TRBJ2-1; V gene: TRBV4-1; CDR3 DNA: TGCGCCAGCAGCCTCAGACTAGCGGGAGATCGAAATGAGCAGTTCTTC; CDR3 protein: CASSLRLAGDRNEQFF
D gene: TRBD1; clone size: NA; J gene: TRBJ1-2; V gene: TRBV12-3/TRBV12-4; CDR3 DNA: TGTGCCAGCAGAACAGGGGGGCCTTGGGGCTACACCTTC; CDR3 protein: CASRTGGPWGYTF
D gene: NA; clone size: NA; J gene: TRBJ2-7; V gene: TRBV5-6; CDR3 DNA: TGTGCCAGCAGCCCAGGCTCCTACGAGCAGTACTTC; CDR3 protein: CASSPGSYEQYF
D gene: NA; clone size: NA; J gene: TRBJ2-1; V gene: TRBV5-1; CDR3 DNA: TGCGCCACAGCAATACAGGACTACAATGAGCAGTTCTTC; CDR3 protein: CATAIQDYNEQFF
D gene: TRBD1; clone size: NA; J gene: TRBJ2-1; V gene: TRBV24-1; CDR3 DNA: TGTGCCACCAGTGATTTAGGTGGGACAGGGACCCCCAATGAGCAGTTCTTC; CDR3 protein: CATSDLGGTGTPNEQFF
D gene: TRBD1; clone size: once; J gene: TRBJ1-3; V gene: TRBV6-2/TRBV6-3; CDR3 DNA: TGTGCCAGCAGGCCTCTTACTGGACAGGGATTCTCTGGAAACACCATATATTTT; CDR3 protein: CASRPLTGQGFSGNTIYF
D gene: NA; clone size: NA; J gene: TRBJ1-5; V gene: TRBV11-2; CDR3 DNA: TGTGCCAGCAGCCTAACAGGGAATCAGCCCCAGCATTTT; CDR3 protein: CASSLTGNQPQHF
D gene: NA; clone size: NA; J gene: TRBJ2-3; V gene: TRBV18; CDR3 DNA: TGTGCCAGCTCACCCCTGAGGGGGACAGATACGCAGTATTTT; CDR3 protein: CASSPLRGTDTQYF
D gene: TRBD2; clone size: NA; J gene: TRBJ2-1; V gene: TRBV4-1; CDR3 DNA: TGCGCCAGCAGCCAAGGGACTAGCGCGTTCTACAATGAGCAGTTCTTC; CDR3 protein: CASSQGTSAFYNEQFF
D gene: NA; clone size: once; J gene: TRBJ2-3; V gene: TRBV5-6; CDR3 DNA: TGTGCCAGCAGCTTCATCAGGGGCAGAGATACGCAGTATTTT; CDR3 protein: CASSFIRGRDTQYF
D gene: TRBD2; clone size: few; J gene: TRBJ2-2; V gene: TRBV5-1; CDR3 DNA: TGCGCCAGCAGCTTTTCCGGGAGGGAGGAGGAGCTGTTTTTT; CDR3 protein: CASSFSGREEELFF
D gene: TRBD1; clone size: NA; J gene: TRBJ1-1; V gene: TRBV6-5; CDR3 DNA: TGTGCCAGCCGACAGGGTTCGGGCACTGAAGCTTTCTTT; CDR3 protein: CASRQGSGTEAFF
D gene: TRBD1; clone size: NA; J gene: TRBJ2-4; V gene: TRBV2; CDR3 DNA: TGTGCCAGCAGTGAAGCGGCAGGGGGCCTAGGCAGGACCAAAAACATTCAGTACTTC; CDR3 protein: CASSEAAGGLGRTKNIQYF
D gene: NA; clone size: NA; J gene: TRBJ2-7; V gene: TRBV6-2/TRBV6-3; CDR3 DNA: TGTGCCAGCAGCCAGGGGGAAGCTCTAGCGGGCTACGAGCAGTACTTC; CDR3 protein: CASSQGEALAGYEQYF
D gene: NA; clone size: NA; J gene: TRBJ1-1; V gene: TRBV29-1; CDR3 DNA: TGCAGCGTCGGGACACCATTGAACACTGAAGCTTTCTTT; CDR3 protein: CSVGTPLNTEAFF
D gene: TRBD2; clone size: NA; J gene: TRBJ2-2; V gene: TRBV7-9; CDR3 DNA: TGTGCCAGCAGCTCCGGTGGGAGGGTCGGGGAGCTGTTTTTT; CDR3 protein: CASSSGGRVGELFF
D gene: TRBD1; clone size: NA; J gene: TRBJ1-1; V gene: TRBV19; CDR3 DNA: TGTGCCAGTACTAAGGAGGACAGGGGAAGTGAAGCTTTCTTT; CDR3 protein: CASTKEDRGSEAFF
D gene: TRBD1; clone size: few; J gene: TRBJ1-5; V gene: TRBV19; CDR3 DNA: TGTGCCAGTAGTAGGACCGGGACAGGTCCGAATCAGCCCCAGCATTTT; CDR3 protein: CASSRTGTGPNQPQHF
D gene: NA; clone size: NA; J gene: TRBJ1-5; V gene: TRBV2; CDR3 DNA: TGTGCCAGCAGTGAAGCGACGGGGGTGGGCAATCAGCCCCAGCATTTT; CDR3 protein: CASSEATGVGNQPQHF
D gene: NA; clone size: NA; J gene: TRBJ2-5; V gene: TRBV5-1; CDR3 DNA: TGCGCCAGCAGCTTCTGGAGGGAGATCCAAGAGACCCAGTACTTC; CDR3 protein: CASSFWREIQETQYF
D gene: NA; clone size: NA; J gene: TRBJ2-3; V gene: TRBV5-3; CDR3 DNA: TGTGCCAGAAGCTTAGGGCAGACTAAGCCTGGAACAGATACGCAGTATTTT; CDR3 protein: CARSLGQTKPGTDTQYF
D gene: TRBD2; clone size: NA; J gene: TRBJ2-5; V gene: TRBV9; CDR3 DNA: TGTGCCAGCAGCGAATGGGGACTAGCGGATCAAGAGACCCAGTACTTC; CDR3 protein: CASSEWGLADQETQYF
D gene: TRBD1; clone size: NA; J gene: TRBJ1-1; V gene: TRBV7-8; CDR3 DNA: TGTGCCAGCAGCCCGGGGACAGGGCGTACTGAAGCTTTCTTT; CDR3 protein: CASSPGTGRTEAFF
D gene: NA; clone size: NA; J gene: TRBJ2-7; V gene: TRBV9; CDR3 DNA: TGTGCCAGCAGCGTAGCTGACAGGATCAACGAGCAGTACTTC; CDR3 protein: CASSVADRINEQYF
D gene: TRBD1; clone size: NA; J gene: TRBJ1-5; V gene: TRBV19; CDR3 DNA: TGTGCCACGGACAGGGGTAGCAATCAGCCCCAGCATTTT; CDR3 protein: CATDRGSNQPQHF
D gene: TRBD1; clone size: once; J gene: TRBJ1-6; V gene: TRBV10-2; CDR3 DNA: TGCGCCAGCAGTGCTGCTCCGGGACAGGGGACTAATTCACCCCTCCACTTT; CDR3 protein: CASSAAPGQGTNSPLHF
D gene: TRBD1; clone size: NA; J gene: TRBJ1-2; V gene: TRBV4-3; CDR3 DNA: TGCGCCAGCAGCCAAGAAAGGGCAGGGGGCAGCTATGGCTACACCTTC; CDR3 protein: CASSQERAGGSYGYTF
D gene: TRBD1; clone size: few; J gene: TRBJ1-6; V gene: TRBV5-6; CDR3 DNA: TGTGCCAGCAGCGGACCGGGACAGGGGGCGCTTTCACCCCTCCACTTT; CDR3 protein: CASSGPGQGALSPLHF
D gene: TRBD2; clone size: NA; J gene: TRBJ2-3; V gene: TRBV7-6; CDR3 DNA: TGTGCCAGCAGCTTAGCGTCAGGCGGACTAGCGGGGACTAGCACAGATACGCAGTATTTT; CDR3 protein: CASSLASGGLAGTSTDTQYF
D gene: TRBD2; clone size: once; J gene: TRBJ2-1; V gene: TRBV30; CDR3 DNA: TGTGCCTGGAGTTTCCACGGGTCGGCGGGGGGGATCCTAACAATATACAATGAGCAGTTCTTC; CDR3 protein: CAWSFHGSAGGILTIYNEQFF
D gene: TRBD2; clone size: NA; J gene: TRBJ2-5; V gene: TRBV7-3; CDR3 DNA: TGTGCCAGCAGCGCGAGGACTAGCGGGGGCCCGTACTTC; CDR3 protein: CASSARTSGGPYF
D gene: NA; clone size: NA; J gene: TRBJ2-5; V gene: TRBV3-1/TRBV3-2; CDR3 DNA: TGTGCCAGCAGTCAACGGGGGGCCCAAGAGACCCAGTACTTC; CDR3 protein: CASSQRGAQETQYF
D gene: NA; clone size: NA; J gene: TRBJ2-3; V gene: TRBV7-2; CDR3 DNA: TGTGCCAGCAGCTTAATTTCAACAGGTCGGGTCCTCACAGATACGCAGTATTTT; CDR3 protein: CASSLISTGRVLTDTQYF
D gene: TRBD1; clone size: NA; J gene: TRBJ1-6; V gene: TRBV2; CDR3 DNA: TGTGTCAGCATGGAGACTACAGGGGTTAATTCACCCCTCCACTTT; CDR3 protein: CVSMETTGVNSPLHF
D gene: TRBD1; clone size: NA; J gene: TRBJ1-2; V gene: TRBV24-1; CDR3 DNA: TGTGCCACCAGAAGACAGGGAGACTATGGCTACACCTTC; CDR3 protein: CATRRQGDYGYTF
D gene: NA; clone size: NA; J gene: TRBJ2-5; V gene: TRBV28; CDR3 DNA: TGTGCCAGCAGTTTGGCGCATTTGACTAGTTCAGAGACCCAGTACTTC; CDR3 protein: CASSLAHLTSSETQYF
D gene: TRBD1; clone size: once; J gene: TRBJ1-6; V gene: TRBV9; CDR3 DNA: TGTGCCAGCAGCGCCGGACAGGGGGACTCACCCCTCCACTTT; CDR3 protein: CASSAGQGDSPLHF
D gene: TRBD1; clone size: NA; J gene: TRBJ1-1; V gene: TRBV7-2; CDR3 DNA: TGTGCCAGCAGGGGGACAGGGGGTAAATGGACTGAAGCTTTCTTT; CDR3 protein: CASRGTGGKWTEAFF